The clone carrying this T cell receptor (beta chain) was seen repeatedly, ten times or more. As yet, its antigen is unknown. Per germline, CDR1 MNHNS and CDR2 SASEGT. Trimming pared 4 bases from V and 1 base from J, leaving 17 bases between. CDR3 length: 17 amino acids. Amplification of TCR beta CDR3 regions was performed using RNA transcripts as template. The TCR CDR3 first-round RT-PCR relied on the HTBI primer set. TCRdb re-analysed the multiplex PCR reads in MiXCR, keeping a single row per CDR3 protein. Of 300,000 to 350,000 distinct CDR3 sequences detected, around 14% appear once; the ten largest clones hold 20% to 25%. The sample belongs to a study of T cells in Graves' hyperthyroidism and ophthalmopathy. Fresh peripheral blood, less than 11 ml of it, supplied the PBMCs. Study observations and caveats: Most clonotypes expanded in the thyroid (above 0.001) were also present in blood.

The sequence derives from a woman in her 30s with Graves' hyperthyroidism. Specimen: blood. This chain joins TRBV6-1 and TRBJ1-5; D might be TRBD1 (6 bases). In nucleotides, the CDR3 is TGTGCCAGCAGTGGGGGCGGGGGCATCGTGAGCAATCAGCCCCAGCATTTT. Translation gives CASSGGGGIVSNQPQHF.